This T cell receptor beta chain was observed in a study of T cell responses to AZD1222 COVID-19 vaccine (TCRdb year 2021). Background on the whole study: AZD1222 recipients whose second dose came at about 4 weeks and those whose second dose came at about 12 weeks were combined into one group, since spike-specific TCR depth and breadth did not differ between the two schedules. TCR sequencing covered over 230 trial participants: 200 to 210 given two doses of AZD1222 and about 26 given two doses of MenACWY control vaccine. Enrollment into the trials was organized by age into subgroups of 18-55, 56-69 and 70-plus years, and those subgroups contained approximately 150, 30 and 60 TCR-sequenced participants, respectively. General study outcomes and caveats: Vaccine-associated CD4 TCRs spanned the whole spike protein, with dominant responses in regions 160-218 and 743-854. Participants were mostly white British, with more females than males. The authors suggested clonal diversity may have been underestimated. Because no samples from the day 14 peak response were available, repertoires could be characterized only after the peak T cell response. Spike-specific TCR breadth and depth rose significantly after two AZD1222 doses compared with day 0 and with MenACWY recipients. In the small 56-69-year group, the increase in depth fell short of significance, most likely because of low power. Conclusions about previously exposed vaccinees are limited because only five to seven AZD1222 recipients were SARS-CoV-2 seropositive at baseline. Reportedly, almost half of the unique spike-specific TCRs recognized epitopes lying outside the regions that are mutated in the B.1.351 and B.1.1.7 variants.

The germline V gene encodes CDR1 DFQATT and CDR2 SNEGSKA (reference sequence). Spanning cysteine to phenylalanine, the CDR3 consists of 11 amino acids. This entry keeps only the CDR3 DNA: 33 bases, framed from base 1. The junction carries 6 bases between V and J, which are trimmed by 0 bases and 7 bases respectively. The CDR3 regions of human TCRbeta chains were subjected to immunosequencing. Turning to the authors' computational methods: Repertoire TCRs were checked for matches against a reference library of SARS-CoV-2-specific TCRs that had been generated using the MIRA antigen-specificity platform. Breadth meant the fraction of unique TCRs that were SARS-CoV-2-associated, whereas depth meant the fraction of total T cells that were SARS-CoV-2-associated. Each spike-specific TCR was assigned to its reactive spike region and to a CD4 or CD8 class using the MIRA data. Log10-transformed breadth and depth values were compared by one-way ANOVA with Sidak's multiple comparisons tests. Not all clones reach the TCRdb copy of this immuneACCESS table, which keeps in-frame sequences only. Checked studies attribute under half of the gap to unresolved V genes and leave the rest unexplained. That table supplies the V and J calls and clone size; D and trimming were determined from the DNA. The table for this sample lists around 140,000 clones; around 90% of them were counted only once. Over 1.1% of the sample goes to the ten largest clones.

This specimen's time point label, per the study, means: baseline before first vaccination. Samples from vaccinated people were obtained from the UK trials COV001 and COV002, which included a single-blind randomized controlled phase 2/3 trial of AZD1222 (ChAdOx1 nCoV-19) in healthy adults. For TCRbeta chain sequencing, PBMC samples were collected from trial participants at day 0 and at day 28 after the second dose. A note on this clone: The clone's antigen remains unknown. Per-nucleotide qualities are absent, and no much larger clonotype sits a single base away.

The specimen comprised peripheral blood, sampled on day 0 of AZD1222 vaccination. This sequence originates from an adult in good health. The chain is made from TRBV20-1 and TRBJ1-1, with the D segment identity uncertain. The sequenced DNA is TGCAGTGCTAGAGATGTCCGTGAAGCTTTCTTT. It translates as CSARDVREAFF.